Sequencing of this T cell receptor (beta chain) was carried out in a study of T cell repertoires in cytomegalovirus infection. Study as a whole: Recently identified HLA-C-restricted CMV epitopes and well-studied HLA-B-restricted CMV epitopes were used by the study. Matching HLA type, along with CMV infection, was indicated by public TCR beta signatures.

Study-level findings and limits: HLA-C-restricted CMV clonotypes gave the most frequent clonotype in two of eight donors. Identification of carriers of CMV plus the relevant HLA was achieved through cumulative public TCR beta family frequency.

TCRdb redid the calling of the reads with MiXCR, one entry per CDR3 protein. The sample shows roughly 120,000 distinct CDR3 sequences, about 30% of them seen only once. This clonotype was seen more than once but under ten times. Antigen: not known. This CDR3 region has 14 residues. Germline V gene lookup returns CDR1 DFQATT and CDR2 SNEGSKA (reference sequence). V dropped 3 bases and J dropped 2 bases, with 12 bases sitting between them. The sequencing here drew on CD8+ T cells from cultured PBMCs, taken from culture after CMV antigen stimulation. This receptor was identified in a human donor in good health (CMV status not recorded). Some clones in this sample may be carry-over from other donors' samples. The gene calls are TRBV20-1 and TRBJ2-3; D unclear. The CDR3 DNA reads TGCAGTGCTAGTGGTAGAGTAGACACAGATACGCAGTATTTT. Protein product: CSASGRVDTDTQYF.